What follows are 16 T cell receptor beta chains derived from one specimen sequenced in a study of cytomegalovirus exposure and HLA in healthy donors. Data came from immunoSEQ multiplex PCR; TCRdb stores just in-frame clones and leaves some out. Among about 170,000 clones listed, 86% were seen once. Sample: PBMCs. These receptors were obtained from a woman in her 30s in good health and CMV-seronegative.

This clone came up a few times. The rearrangement joins TRBV15 to TRBJ1-2, with TRBD1 as a possible D gene (5 bases). Germline V gives CDR1 LNHNV, CDR2 YYDKDF (reference sequence). V lost 5 bases, J lost 5 bases, and 18 bases lay in between. There are 15 residues in the CDR3. CDR3 sequence: CATSVGSGALYGYTF. CDR3 coding DNA: TGTGCCACCAGCGTAGGATCCGGGGCCCTTTATGGCTACACCTTC. Complete variable domain (other parts from reference TRBV15 and TRBJ1-2): DAMVIQNPRYQVTQFGKPVTLSCSQTLNHNVMYWYQQKSSQAPKLLFHYYDKDFNNEADTPDNFQSRRPNTSFCFLDIRSPGLGDTAMYLCATSVGSGALYGYTFGSGTRLTVV.

The chain has TRBV4-1 and TRBJ2-1; 8 bases fit TRBD2. The CDR3 length is 14 residues. The germline gives CDR1 MGHRA, CDR2 YSYEKL. The ends lost 3 bases at V and 9 bases at J; junction bases unmatched: 7. CDR3 loop: CASSHPGLGPEQFF. The CDR3 nucleotides are TGCGCCAGCAGCCACCCGGGACTAGGGCCTGAGCAGTTCTTC.

V and J are TRBV27 and TRBJ2-1; D is possibly TRBD1 (6 bases). The germline V and J ends were trimmed by 0 bases and 10 bases, with 10 bases remaining between them. CDR1 and CDR2 from the germline V gene are MNHEY and SMNVEV (reference sequence). CDR3 size: 13 residues. Here the CDR3 reads CASSLSTGNEQFF. In DNA, the CDR3 is TGTGCCAGCAGTTTATCCACAGGGAACGAGCAGTTCTTC.

J is TRBJ2-5 and V is TRBV6-1; 9 bases line up with TRBD1. Trimming at V came to 3 bases and at J to 2 bases, leaving 4 bases not matched to a gene. This CDR3 has 15 residues. CDR1 is MNHNS, CDR2 SASEGT, per germline. The CDR3 sequence is CASSDGQGRQETQYF. CDR3 sequence (DNA): TGTGCCAGCAGTGATGGACAGGGGCGACAAGAGACCCAGTACTTC.

The CDR3 loop is CASSLNREAFF. The CDR3 nucleotides read TGTGCCAGCAGCTTAAACAGGGAAGCTTTCTTT. The gene calls are TRBV5-5 and TRBJ1-1; D is perhaps TRBD1 (5 bases). The CDR3 totals 11 residues. The germline gives CDR1 SGHKS, CDR2 YYEKEE (reference sequence). Trimming left V 2 bases short and J 8 bases short, with 7 bases between.

The rearrangement joins TRBV6-1 to TRBJ1-2, with D unclear. The CDR3 sequence is 12 residues long. Germline lookup yields CDR1 MNHNS and CDR2 SASEGT. Trimming left V 4 bases short and J 7 bases short, with 10 bases between. As DNA, the CDR3 is TGTGCCAGCAGTGGGATTTCGTCTGGCTACACCTTC. Translating gives CASSGISSGYTF.

This clone was observed a single time. V usage is TRBV6-4 and J usage is TRBJ1-5; D is unresolved. V gave up 4 bases and J gave up 4 bases, with 8 bases separating them. The CDR3 consists of 13 residues. Germline CDR1 reads MRHNA; CDR2 reads SNTAGT. CDR3 loop: CASSAEINQPQHF. CDR3 DNA: TGTGCCAGCAGTGCCGAGATTAATCAGCCCCAGCATTTT.

This chain connects TRBV10-3 to TRBJ1-5, with 9 bases identical to TRBD1. The trim removed 10 bases at V and 10 bases at J, leaving 8 bases unmatched. CDR1 is ENHRY, CDR2 SYGVKD, per germline. This CDR3 has 12 residues. CDR3 amino acids: CATGQGTGPQHF. CDR3 DNA sequence: TGTGCCACGGGACAGGGTACGGGTCCCCAGCATTTT.

This chain joins TRBV7-9 and TRBJ2-7; 7 bases align to TRBD1. The CDR3 has 14 residues. CDR1 is SEHNR, CDR2 FQNEAQ, per germline (reference sequence). The trim removed 4 bases at V and 5 bases at J, leaving 8 bases unmatched. CDR3 region: CASSSDRVDNEQYF. The DNA of the CDR3 is TGTGCCAGCAGCTCCGACAGGGTCGACAACGAGCAGTACTTC.

This rearrangement joins TRBV10-3 to TRBJ2-1; TRBD2 matches at 12 bases. The CDR3 runs to 14 residues. Germline V gene sequence: CDR1 ENHRY, CDR2 SYGVKD. The V and J ends lost 10 bases and 8 bases, in that order; junction bases with no gene match: 9. The CDR3 here is CATKTSGGSDEQFF. In DNA, the CDR3 is TGTGCCACAAAGACTAGCGGGGGTTCGGATGAGCAGTTCTTC.

This clone has a single count. This chain uses TRBV4-1 with TRBJ2-3; TRBD2 aligns across 12 bases. The V gene's germline CDR1 is MGHRA and CDR2 YSYEKL. The junction had 5 bases not matched to a gene; V was cut back by 8 bases and J by 2 bases. This CDR3 comprises 15 residues. The CDR3 region has the DNA TGCGCCAGCGGAAGACTAGCGGGGGCCACAGATACGCAGTATTTT. It specifies CASGRLAGATDTQYF.

The chain joins TRBV30 to TRBJ2-7, with TRBD2 as a possible D gene (5 bases). Trimming cost V 3 bases and J 5 bases, with 20 bases left between them. The length of the CDR3 is 15 residues. Germline CDR1 is GTSNPN and CDR2 is SVGIG (reference sequence). CDR3 region: CAWSNGVPPSDEQYF. As DNA, the CDR3 is TGTGCCTGGAGCAACGGGGTCCCCCCATCGGACGAGCAGTACTTC.

The chain uses TRBV6-5 and TRBJ1-2; D unresolved. This CDR3 contains 15 residues. CDR1 MNHEY and CDR2 SVGAGI come from the germline V gene. Between the trimmed V and J ends, which lost 0 bases and 6 bases, there was a span of 14 bases. Here the CDR3 reads CASSYSVQSLDGYTF. The CDR3 coding sequence is TGTGCCAGCAGTTACTCGGTCCAATCTCTGGATGGCTACACCTTC.

This rearrangement joins TRBV5-1 to TRBJ1-1, with TRBD1 as a possible D gene (5 bases). Deletions cut 0 bases from V and 2 bases from J, with 11 bases between. The CDR3 loop spans 15 amino acids. From germline, CDR1 is SGHRS and CDR2 YFSETQ. CDR3 DNA sequence: TGCGCCAGCAGCTTGGGCGGGACGGCTAACACTGAAGCTTTCTTT. It codes for CASSLGGTANTEAFF.

The V and J genes are TRBV6-1 and TRBJ2-2; TRBD1 is a possible D gene (6 bases). Germline CDR1 and CDR2: MNHNS and SASEGT. The V end was cut by 2 bases, the J end by 7 bases, with 14 bases between. CDR3 length: 15 residues. CDR3 residues: CASSELRGNIGELFF. CDR3 nucleotides: TGTGCCAGCAGTGAACTGAGGGGGAATATCGGGGAGCTGTTTTTT.

The chain has TRBV27 and TRBJ2-3, with unresolved D. CDR3 size: 14 residues. Looked up from germline, CDR1 is MNHEY and CDR2 is SMNVEV (reference sequence). V shed 2 bases and J shed 0 bases, with 6 bases lying between them. The CDR3 region is CASSLTGSTDTQYF. The CDR3 DNA reads as TGTGCCAGCAGTTTAACCGGAAGCACAGATACGCAGTATTTT.